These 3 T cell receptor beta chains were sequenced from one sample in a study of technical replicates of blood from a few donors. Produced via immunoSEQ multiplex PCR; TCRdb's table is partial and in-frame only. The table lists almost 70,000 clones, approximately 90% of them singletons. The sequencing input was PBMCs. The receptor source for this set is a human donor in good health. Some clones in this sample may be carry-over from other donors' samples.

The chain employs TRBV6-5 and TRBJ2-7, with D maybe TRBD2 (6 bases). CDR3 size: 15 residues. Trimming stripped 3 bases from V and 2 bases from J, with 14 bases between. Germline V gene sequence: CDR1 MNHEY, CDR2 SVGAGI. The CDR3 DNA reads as TGTGCCAGCAGTTATCCGGGACGGGGGACCTACGAGCAGTACTTC. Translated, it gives CASSYPGRGTYEQYF.

The CDR3 reads CASSLALTGASTDTQYF. The CDR3 DNA reads as TGTGCCAGCAGCTTGGCCTTGACAGGAGCGAGCACAGATACGCAGTATTTT. This chain links TRBV5-6 with TRBJ2-3; tentatively, D is TRBD1 (6 bases). With 0 bases removed from V and 0 bases from J, the gap between germline ends came to 14 bases. This CDR3 region has 17 residues. In germline, CDR1 is SGHDT, CDR2 YYEEEE. The full variable domain, rest sourced from reference TRBV5-6 and TRBJ2-3, is DAGVTQSPTHLIKTRGQQVTLRCSPKSGHDTVSWYQQALGQGPQFIFQYYEEEERQRGNFPDRFSGHQFPNYSSELNVNALLLGDSALYLCASSLALTGASTDTQYFGPGTRLTVL.

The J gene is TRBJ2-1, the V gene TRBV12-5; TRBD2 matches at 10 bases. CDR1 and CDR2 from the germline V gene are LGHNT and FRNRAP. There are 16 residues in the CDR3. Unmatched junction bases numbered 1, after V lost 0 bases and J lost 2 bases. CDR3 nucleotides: TGTGCTAGTGGTTTGGTACTAGCGGGGCCCTACAATGAGCAGTTCTTC. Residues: CASGLVLAGPYNEQFF.